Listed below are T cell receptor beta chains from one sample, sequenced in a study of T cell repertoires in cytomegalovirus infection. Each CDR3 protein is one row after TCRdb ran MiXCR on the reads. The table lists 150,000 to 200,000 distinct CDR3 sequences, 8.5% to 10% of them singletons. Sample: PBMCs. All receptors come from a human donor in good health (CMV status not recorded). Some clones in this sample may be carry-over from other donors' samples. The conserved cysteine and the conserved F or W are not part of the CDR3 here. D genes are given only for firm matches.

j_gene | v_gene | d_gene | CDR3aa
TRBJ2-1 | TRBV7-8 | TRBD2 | ASRLGGATEQF
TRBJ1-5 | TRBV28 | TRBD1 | ASTLTGGRGQPQH
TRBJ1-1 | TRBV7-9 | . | ASSLKKAEAF
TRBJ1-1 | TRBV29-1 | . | SVGHREAEAF
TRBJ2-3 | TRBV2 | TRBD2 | ASTPDASGGARTDTQY
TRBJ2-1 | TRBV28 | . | ASSFLWGSYEQF
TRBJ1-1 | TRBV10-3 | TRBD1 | AISAGQGTAEAF
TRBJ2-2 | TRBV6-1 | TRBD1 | ARRQGAHTGELF
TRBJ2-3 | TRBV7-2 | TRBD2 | ASSLVTSGGAPDTQY
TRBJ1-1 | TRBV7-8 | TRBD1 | ASSPVGQAGTEAF
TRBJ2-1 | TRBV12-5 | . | ASGLGTGRGYNEQF
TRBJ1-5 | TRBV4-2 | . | ASSQDLAGRQPQH
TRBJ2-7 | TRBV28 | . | ASGSTPSYEQY
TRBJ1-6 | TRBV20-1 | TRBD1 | SALTGVSFSPLH
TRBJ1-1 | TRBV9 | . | ASSVNAAGNTEAF
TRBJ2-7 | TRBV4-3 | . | ASSQVRSTRYEQY
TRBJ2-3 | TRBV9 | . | ASSVELLTDTQY
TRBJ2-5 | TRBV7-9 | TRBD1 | ASSPGQGGLWETQY
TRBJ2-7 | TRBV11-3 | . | ASSLGSSPGDEQY
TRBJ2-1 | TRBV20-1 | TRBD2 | SARSLTASGGNSYNEQF
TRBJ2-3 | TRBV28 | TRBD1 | ASSLSGQGKGTQY